These 9 T cell receptor beta chains came from one sample sequenced in a study of blood T cell repertoires in COVID-19. Some clones are missing from TCRdb's copy, which holds only in-frame ones; the method was immunoSEQ multiplex PCR. The sample shows under 300,000 clones, 86% of them seen only once. The sequenced material came from peripheral blood. The receptors here all came from an elderly man with acute or convalescent COVID-19.

This chain joins TRBV7-8 and TRBJ1-1, with D unresolved. Germline CDR1 SGHVS, CDR2 FQNEAQ. V was pared by 5 bases and J by 4 bases, with 14 bases between. This CDR3 has 14 amino acids. The CDR3 nucleotides read TGTGCCAGCAGCCGCTACCCAGGAGGCACTGAAGCTTTCTTT. This gives the protein CASSRYPGGTEAFF.

In its sample, this clone was seen a few times. The V gene is TRBV2, the J gene TRBJ1-1; 7 positions match TRBD1. This CDR3 has 14 amino acids. J was trimmed by 1 base and V by 8 bases; bases with no gene match: 7. Germline CDR1 is SNHLY and CDR2 is FYNNEI. In DNA, the CDR3 is TGTGCCAGCGACAGGGACGGAAGGAACACTGAAGCTTTCTTT. Protein: CASDRDGRNTEAFF.

The gene calls are TRBV3-1 (or the pseudogene TRBV3-2) and TRBJ1-2; 7 bases agree with TRBD1. This CDR3 comprises 17 residues. Germline V gene sequence: CDR1 LGHDT, CDR2 YNNKEL (reference sequence). Unmatched junction bases numbered 11, after V lost 4 bases and J lost 0 bases. In DNA form, the CDR3 reads TGTGCCAGCAGCCCTTCGGGGACAGACTCTACTAACTATGGCTACACCTTC. Protein product: CASSPSGTDSTNYGYTF.

This chain joins TRBV28 and TRBJ1-4; unclear D gene. The V gene lost 10 bases and the J gene lost 6 bases, with 12 bases spanning the gap. The V gene's germline CDR1 is MDHEN and CDR2 SYDVKM. This CDR3 contains 12 residues. The CDR3, as DNA: TGTGCCACCACACAGAAGCATGAAAAACTGTTTTTT. This gives the protein CATTQKHEKLFF.

The rearrangement links TRBV5-4 to TRBJ2-1; 13 bases align to TRBD2. CDR3 length: 15 amino acids. Germline-derived CDR1 and CDR2 are SGHNT and YYREEE (reference sequence). J lost 7 bases, V lost 4 bases, and 5 bases had no gene match. The CDR3 sequence is CASSIGLAGENEQFF. For the CDR3, the DNA is TGTGCCAGCAGCATAGGACTAGCGGGGGAAAATGAGCAGTTCTTC.

This clone was observed once. The V gene is TRBV12-3 or TRBV12-4, the J gene TRBJ1-2; 10 bases map to TRBD1. The CDR3 totals 13 residues. V lost 4 bases and J lost 4; bases outside the gene matches: 0. The CDR3 reads CASSWTGGYGYTF. In nucleotides, the CDR3 is TGTGCCAGCAGTTGGACAGGGGGCTATGGCTACACCTTC.

This sequence joins TRBV28 and TRBJ2-3, with TRBD1 as a possible D gene (6 bases). The germline V and J ends were trimmed by 3 bases and 3 bases, with 10 bases remaining between them. The CDR3 runs to 14 residues. Germline CDR1 and CDR2: MDHEN and SYDVKM. CDR3 bases: TGTGCCAGCAGTTTTAACAGGGTGACAGATACGCAGTATTTT. Translated: CASSFNRVTDTQYF.

The chain recombines TRBV19 with TRBJ2-6; 7 bases line up with TRBD1. Germline-derived CDR1 and CDR2 are LNHDA and SQIVND (reference sequence). Trimming removed 6 bases from V and 2 bases from J; junction bases left unmatched: 4. This CDR3 has 15 amino acids. CDR3 coding DNA: TGTGCCAGTAGCCTACAGGGGACTGGGGCCAACGTCCTGACTTTC. Translation gives CASSLQGTGANVLTF.

The V gene is TRBV4-2, the J gene TRBJ2-1; 11 positions match TRBD2. This CDR3 has 15 amino acids. From germline, CDR1 is LGHNA and CDR2 YNFKEQ. V shed 4 bases, J shed 5 bases, and the junction held 4 bases outside the gene matches. CDR3 DNA sequence: TGTGCCAGCAGCCTAGCGGGGGGGCCCGACAATGAGCAGTTCTTC. Encoded protein: CASSLAGGPDNEQFF.